These 32 T cell receptor beta chains came from one sample sequenced in a study of shared clonotypes between healthy human individuals. Assay used: immunoSEQ multiplex PCR; TCRdb lists only in-frame clones, some missing. The table includes 600,000 to 750,000 clones, about two thirds detected once. The sample taken for sequencing was memory CD4+ T cells sorted from blood. Subset specified: CD45RA-negative fraction. Every receptor here comes from a woman under 40 in good health.

V and J are TRBV19 and TRBJ1-5; 7 bases map to TRBD1. The CDR3 is 15 residues long. The germline V gene has CDR1 LNHDA and CDR2 SQIVND (reference sequence). Trimming took 5 bases from V and 7 from J; bases not matched to a gene: 11. CDR3 bases: TGTGCCAGTAGTCCCACAGGGGAAGGATGGCAGCCCCAGCATTTT. It specifies CASSPTGEGWQPQHF. Variable domain in full (rest from reference TRBV19 and TRBJ1-5): DGGITQSPKYLFRKEGQNVTLSCEQNLNHDAMYWYRQDPGQGLRLIYYSQIVNDFQKGDIAEGYSVSREKKESFPLTVTSAQKNPTAFYLCASSPTGEGWQPQHFGDGTRLSIL.

The V call is TRBV7-3, the J call TRBJ2-3; D uncertain. Germline values: CDR1 SGHTA, CDR2 FQGTGA. V gave up 4 bases and J gave up 1 base, with 6 bases separating them. This CDR3 has 13 residues. The CDR3 bases are TGTGCCAGCAGCTATTCCGGCACAGATACGCAGTATTTT. Translated: CASSYSGTDTQYF.

The V call is TRBV21-1, the J call TRBJ2-7. TRBV21-1 is listed as a pseudogene. The CDR3 extends over 15 amino acids. The CDR3 sequence: CASNSRAGITYEQYF. The CDR3 region has the DNA TGTGCCAGCAACTCACGGGCTGGGATTACCTACGAGCAGTACTTC.

The gene calls are TRBV6-1 and TRBJ2-7; 9 bases map to TRBD1. The CDR3 length is 15 residues. CDR1 is MNHNS, CDR2 SASEGT, per germline. The V segment lost 2 bases and the J segment 4 bases; nucleotides outside the gene matches: 6. The chain's CDR3 is CASSEMWTGAYEQYF. In DNA form, the CDR3 reads TGTGCCAGCAGTGAAATGTGGACAGGGGCGTACGAGCAGTACTTC.

The genes are TRBV28 and TRBJ2-7; 7 bases agree with TRBD1. The CDR3 consists of 14 residues. Germline CDR1 is MDHEN and CDR2 is SYDVKM. Trimming at V came to 2 bases and at J to 0 bases, leaving 1 base not matched to a gene. The CDR3 sequence is CASSLRDSSYEQYF. The CDR3 nucleotides read TGTGCCAGCAGTTTAAGGGACAGCTCCTACGAGCAGTACTTC. The full variable domain, completed using reference TRBV28 and TRBJ2-7, is DVKVTQSSRYLVKRTGEKVFLECVQDMDHENMFWYRQDPGLGLRLIYFSYDVKMKEKGDIPEGYSVSREKKERFSLILESASTNQTSMYLCASSLRDSSYEQYFGPGTRLTVT.

The chain carries TRBV11-2 and TRBJ1-1; a weak D match, TRBD1 (5 bases). The CDR3 covers 15 residues. Germline V gene sequence: CDR1 SGHAT, CDR2 FQNNGV. V gave up 5 bases and J gave up 1 base, with 14 bases separating them. The CDR3 bases are TGTGCCAGCAGCATCGGGACCGCGGGGAACACTGAAGCTTTCTTT. This translates into CASSIGTAGNTEAFF.

The chain couples TRBV5-4 to TRBJ1-2; D gene uncertain. Deletions cut 0 bases from V and 4 bases from J, with 7 bases between. This CDR3 has 13 amino acids. Germline CDR1 is SGHNT and CDR2 is YYREEE (reference sequence). CDR3 sequence reads: CASSLDSFYGYTF. The DNA of the CDR3 is TGTGCCAGCAGCTTGGACAGTTTCTATGGCTACACCTTC.

The chain combines TRBV28 with TRBJ2-5; a weak D match, TRBD2 (6 bases). The V gene lost 8 bases and the J gene lost 3 bases, with 16 bases spanning the gap. Germline values: CDR1 MDHEN, CDR2 SYDVKM. This CDR3 has 14 residues. This chain's CDR3 is CASGSPSVKETQYF. The CDR3 nucleotides are TGTGCCAGCGGATCCCCTAGCGTAAAAGAGACCCAGTACTTC.

The CDR3 DNA sequence: TGCAGCGTTGCGCCCCTTAATTACAATGAGCAGTTCTTC. Translation gives CSVAPLNYNEQFF. The gene calls are TRBV29-1 and TRBJ2-1; D remains ambiguous. This CDR3 has 13 amino acids. In germline, CDR1 is SQVTM, CDR2 ANQGSEA. Trimming pared 4 bases from V and 4 bases from J, leaving 11 bases between.

A note on this clone: This could be a read error, since a much larger clone is one nucleotide away. This chain joins TRBV7-8 and TRBJ1-1; 11 bases are shared with TRBD1. Germline V gene data show CDR1 as SGHVS and CDR2 as FQNEAQ. V lost 4 bases and J lost 4; bases outside the gene matches: 2. The CDR3 is made up of 14 amino acids. CDR3 bases: TGTGCCAGCAGCTCCGGGACAGGGGGCACTGAAGCTTTCTTT. Protein product: CASSSGTGGTEAFF.

The chain's CDR3 is CASSDRTGTGFQQYF. DNA of the CDR3: TGCGCCAGCAGCGATCGGACCGGGACAGGGTTTCAGCAGTACTTC. The V and J genes are TRBV5-1 and TRBJ2-7; 9 bases fit TRBD1. V gave up 4 bases and J gave up 8 bases; unmatched junction bases: 13. The CDR3 sequence is 15 residues long. Germline lookup yields CDR1 SGHRS and CDR2 YFSETQ.

The chain is built from TRBV5-6 and TRBJ1-2; no clear D gene. The V end lost 2 bases, the J end lost 7 bases, and 15 bases lay between the germline ends. CDR3 length equals 14 residues. CDR1 is SGHDT and CDR2 is YYEEEE in the germline V gene. As DNA, the CDR3 is TGTGCCAGCAGCTTCCAGAAAACTCCTTCTGGCTACACCTTC. Translating gives CASSFQKTPSGYTF.

The rearrangement links TRBV27 to TRBJ1-1; 8 bases align to TRBD1. From germline, CDR1 is MNHEY and CDR2 SMNVEV (reference sequence). Unmatched junction bases numbered 15, after V lost 8 bases and J lost 1 base. The CDR3 extends over 17 amino acids. CDR3: CASGGTWTGTANTEAFF. In DNA, the CDR3 is TGTGCCAGCGGGGGCACCTGGACAGGGACGGCGAACACTGAAGCTTTCTTT.

This rearrangement joins TRBV5-1 to TRBJ2-1; a weak D match, TRBD2 (5 bases). CDR3 size: 17 residues. CDR1 is SGHRS and CDR2 is YFSETQ in the germline V gene. Deletions cut 0 bases from V and 0 bases from J, with 13 bases between. The CDR3 nucleotides are TGCGCCAGCAGCTTGGCCTCAGCGGCGATCTCCTACAATGAGCAGTTCTTC. It is translated as CASSLASAAISYNEQFF.

The chain combines TRBV28 with TRBJ2-7, with 7 bases matching TRBD1. Germline V gene lookup returns CDR1 MDHEN and CDR2 SYDVKM. After removal of 5 bases from V and 1 base from J, the junction contained 5 bases not matched to a gene. The length of the CDR3 is 14 residues. The CDR3 region is CASSLGDSSYEQYF. The CDR3 DNA is TGTGCCAGCAGTCTAGGGGACAGTTCCTACGAGCAGTACTTC.

The rearrangement uses TRBV27 and TRBJ2-7; D could derive from TRBD1 or TRBD2 (5 bases each). The CDR3 is 13 amino acids. The V gene's germline CDR1 is MNHEY and CDR2 SMNVEV (reference sequence). Trimming took 4 bases from V and 1 from J, leaving 8 bases between them. The CDR3 here is CASSYGTSYEQYF. The CDR3 region has the DNA TGTGCCAGCAGTTACGGGACGTCCTACGAGCAGTACTTC.

V gene TRBV27 combines with J gene TRBJ2-7; 8 bases fit TRBD2. The CDR3 loop spans 14 amino acids. Germline trimming cut 8 bases from V and 2 bases from J; bases unmatched to any gene: 8. Germline-derived CDR1 and CDR2 are MNHEY and SMNVEV (reference sequence). The CDR3 loop is CASGRGTRAYEQYF. The DNA for the CDR3 is TGTGCCAGCGGGCGAGGGACTAGAGCCTACGAGCAGTACTTC.

This chain connects TRBV28 to TRBJ1-4; the match to TRBD1 covers 9 bases. This CDR3 is 14 amino acids long. V lost 2 bases and J lost 14; bases outside the gene matches: 9. Per germline, CDR1 MDHEN and CDR2 SYDVKM. CDR3 amino acids: CASSLSHRGPDLFF. CDR3 coding DNA: TGTGCCAGCAGTTTAAGCCACAGGGGGCCGGACCTGTTTTTT.

A few counts support this clone. The chain links TRBV6-4 to TRBJ1-2; D is uncertain. Between the trimmed V and J ends, which lost 5 bases and 4 bases, there was a span of 11 bases. CDR3 length: 13 amino acids. The germline CDR1 and CDR2 sequences are MRHNA and SNTAGT. The CDR3 region has the DNA TGTGCCAGCAGTCCACGACAACGCTATGGCTACACCTTC. Translating it yields CASSPRQRYGYTF.

The genes are TRBV28 and TRBJ2-6; TRBD1 agrees at 10 bases. Trimming took 3 bases from V and 2 from J; bases not matched to a gene: 4. CDR3 length equals 17 residues. CDR1 is MDHEN and CDR2 is SYDVKM in the germline V gene. Here the CDR3 DNA reads TGTGCCAGCAGTTTTTGGGGACAGGGGACTGGGGCCAACGTCCTGACTTTC. Translated: CASSFWGQGTGANVLTF. The full variable domain, completed using reference TRBV28 and TRBJ2-6, is DVKVTQSSRYLVKRTGEKVFLECVQDMDHENMFWYRQDPGLGLRLIYFSYDVKMKEKGDIPEGYSVSREKKERFSLILESASTNQTSMYLCASSFWGQGTGANVLTFGAGSRLTVL.

V usage is TRBV11-2 and J usage is TRBJ2-5; 9 positions agree with TRBD2. Germline CDR1 SGHAT, CDR2 FQNNGV. J lost 4 bases, V lost 4 bases, and 4 bases had no gene match. This CDR3 is 14 amino acids long. In nucleotides, the CDR3 is TGTGCCAGCAGCTCAAGGCGGGGGGGAGAGACCCAGTACTTC. This encodes CASSSRRGGETQYF.

The chain joins TRBV9 to TRBJ2-1, with 12 bases identical to TRBD2. V trimming: 4 bases; J trimming: 4 bases; junction bases outside the gene matches: 6. The CDR3 extends over 16 amino acids. The V gene's germline CDR1 is SGDLS and CDR2 YYNGEE. The CDR3 bases are TGTGCCAGCAGCCCAAGGACTAGCGGGAAGTACAATGAGCAGTTCTTC. Translated: CASSPRTSGKYNEQFF.

The chain recombines TRBV4-1 with TRBJ2-7; D gene uncertain. Germline CDR1 reads MGHRA; CDR2 reads YSYEKL. This CDR3 has 14 amino acids. V was trimmed by 6 bases and J by 4 bases, leaving 16 bases between them. The chain's CDR3 is CASSSSVGYYEQYF. The CDR3 nucleotides read TGCGCCAGCAGTTCCTCGGTGGGGTATTACGAGCAGTACTTC.

V gene TRBV11-1 combines with J gene TRBJ2-7; D is perhaps TRBD2 (5 bases). CDR1 is SGHAT, CDR2 FQDESV, per germline (reference sequence). Trimming stripped 8 bases from V and 5 bases from J, with 10 bases between. This CDR3 contains 11 residues. CDR3 bases: TGTGCCAGCTCTTTGGAGGACGAGCAGTACTTC. This gives the protein CASSLEDEQYF.

This chain links TRBV5-6 with TRBJ1-1; 8 positions agree with TRBD1. Germline CDR1 and CDR2: SGHDT and YYEEEE. The CDR3 spans 17 residues. J gave up 4 bases and V 4 bases, and 15 bases lay outside the gene matches. CDR3 sequence: CASSPGGQIQATTEAFF. The CDR3 DNA follows: TGTGCCAGCAGCCCAGGGGGCCAGATTCAAGCGACCACTGAAGCTTTCTTT.

The chain couples TRBV11-1 to TRBJ2-6; TRBD1 is a possible D gene (6 bases). The V end was cut by 5 bases, the J end by 0 bases, with 8 bases between. The CDR3 extends over 15 amino acids. Germline CDR1 reads SGHAT; CDR2 reads FQDESV (reference sequence). The CDR3 DNA reads as TGTGCCAGCAGCAACAGGGTCTCTGGGGCCAACGTCCTGACTTTC. Translation: CASSNRVSGANVLTF.

The chain is built from TRBV7-6 and TRBJ2-3, with no clear D. CDR3 size: 17 residues. Germline V lookup: CDR1 SGHVS, CDR2 FNYEAQ. Trimming left V 1 base short and J 0 bases short, with 14 bases between. CDR3 coding DNA: TGTGCCAGCAGCTTAGGGGGATCGTTAGAGAGCACAGATACGCAGTATTTT. This sequence encodes CASSLGGSLESTDTQYF.

The table lists this clone with a few counts. The J gene is TRBJ2-7, the V gene TRBV11-2, with TRBD2 identical over 11 bases. With V trimmed by 5 bases and J by 6 bases, 15 bases remained unmatched. The CDR3 covers 17 residues. Per germline, CDR1 SGHAT and CDR2 FQNNGV. In DNA form, the CDR3 reads TGTGCCAGCAGCCGCACAGTAGCGGGAGGGCCCGACTCCGAGCAGTACTTC. It codes for CASSRTVAGGPDSEQYF.

The CDR3 DNA is TGTGCCAGCAGTTTAATTAGCGGGAGGAAGGGTCATACGCAGTATTTT. Translation gives CASSLISGRKGHTQYF. The V and J genes are TRBV27 and TRBJ2-3; TRBD2 agrees at 10 bases. The CDR3 is 16 amino acids. Germline CDR1 is MNHEY and CDR2 is SMNVEV (reference sequence). Germline trimming cut 2 bases from V and 7 bases from J; bases unmatched to any gene: 9.

This clone has more than one count but fewer than ten. V and J are TRBV5-4 and TRBJ2-2; 8 nucleotides match TRBD2. V shed 5 bases and J 7 bases; nucleotides not matched to a gene: 10. The CDR3 has 15 residues. Looked up from germline, CDR1 is SGHNT and CDR2 is YYREEE (reference sequence). DNA of the CDR3: TGTGCCAGCAGTGGTAGCGGGATGAGTGGCGGGGAGCTGTTTTTT. Protein: CASSGSGMSGGELFF.

The CDR3 reads CASSGPSGAGPSTDTQYF. CDR3 DNA sequence: TGTGCCAGCAGCGGACCATCCGGAGCGGGGCCCAGCACAGATACGCAGTATTTT. The gene calls are TRBV7-9 and TRBJ2-3; 7 positions match TRBD2. The germline V gene encodes CDR1 SEHNR and CDR2 FQNEAQ (reference sequence). Trimming cost V 5 bases and J 0 bases; bases outside gene matches: 14. The CDR3 is 18 amino acids. The whole variable domain, filled in from reference TRBV7-9 and TRBJ2-3, reads DTGVSQNPRHKITKRGQNVTFRCDPISEHNRLYWYRQTLGQGPEFLTYFQNEAQLEKSRLLSDRFSAERPKGSFSTLEIQRTEQGDSAMYLCASSGPSGAGPSTDTQYFGPGTRLTVL.

Notes on this clone: Being one base from a much bigger clone, this may be a read error. This sample includes further DNA sequences coding for the same CDR3. The chain uses TRBV5-4 and TRBJ2-1; 9 bases are shared with TRBD2. Trimming removed 0 bases from V and 3 bases from J; junction bases left unmatched: 1. Germline loops: CDR1 SGHNT, CDR2 YYREEE (reference sequence). CDR3 length: 15 residues. This CDR3 is CASSLGLADYNEQFF. As DNA, the CDR3 is TGTGCCAGCAGCTTGGGACTAGCGGACTACAATGAGCAGTTCTTC.